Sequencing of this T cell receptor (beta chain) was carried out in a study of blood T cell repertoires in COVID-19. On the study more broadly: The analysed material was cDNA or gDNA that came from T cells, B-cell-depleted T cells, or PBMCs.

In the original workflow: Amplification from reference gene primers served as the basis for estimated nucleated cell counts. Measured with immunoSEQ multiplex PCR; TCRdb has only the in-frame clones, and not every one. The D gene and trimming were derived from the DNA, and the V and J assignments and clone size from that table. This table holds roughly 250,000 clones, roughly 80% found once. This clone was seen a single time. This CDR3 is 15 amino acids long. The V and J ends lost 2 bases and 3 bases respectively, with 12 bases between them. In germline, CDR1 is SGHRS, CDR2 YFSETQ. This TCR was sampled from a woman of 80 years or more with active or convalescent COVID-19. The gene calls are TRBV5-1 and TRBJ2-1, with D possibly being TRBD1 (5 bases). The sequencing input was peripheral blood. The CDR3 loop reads CASSLRGARYNEQFF. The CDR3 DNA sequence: TGCGCCAGCAGCTTAAGGGGCGCGCGCTACAATGAGCAGTTCTTC.